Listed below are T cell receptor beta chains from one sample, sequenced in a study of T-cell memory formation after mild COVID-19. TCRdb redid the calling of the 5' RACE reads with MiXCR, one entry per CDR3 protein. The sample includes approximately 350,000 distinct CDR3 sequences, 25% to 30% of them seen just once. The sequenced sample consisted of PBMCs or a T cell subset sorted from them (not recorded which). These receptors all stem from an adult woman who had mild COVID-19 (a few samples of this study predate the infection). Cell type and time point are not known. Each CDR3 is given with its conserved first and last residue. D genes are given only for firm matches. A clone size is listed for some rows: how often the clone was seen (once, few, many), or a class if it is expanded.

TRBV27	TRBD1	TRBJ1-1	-	TGTGCCAGCAGTTTCAGGGGGGGCCCTGAAGCTTTCTTT	CASSFRGGPEAFF
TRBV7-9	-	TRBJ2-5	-	TGTGCCAGCAGCTTAGCCCGGGACACCAGGGGCATTTCCCAGTACTTC	CASSLARDTRGISQYF
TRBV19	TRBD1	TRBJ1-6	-	TGTGCCAGTAGTATGTCGGACAGGGATACTTCACCCCTCCACTTT	CASSMSDRDTSPLHF
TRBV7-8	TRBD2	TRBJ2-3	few	TGTGCCAGCAGCTTTAGCGGGGGTAGAGCAGATACGCAGTATTTT	CASSFSGGRADTQYF
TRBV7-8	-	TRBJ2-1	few	TGTGCCAGCAGCTACGCAGGGTTAACCTACAATGAGCAGTTCTTC	CASSYAGLTYNEQFF
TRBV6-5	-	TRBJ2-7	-	TGTGCCAGCAGTTCGATGGTAAACGAGCAGTACTTC	CASSSMVNEQYF
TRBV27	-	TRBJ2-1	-	TGTGCCAGCAGACCGAAGGGCGCTGGGTACAATGAGCAGTTCTTC	CASRPKGAGYNEQFF
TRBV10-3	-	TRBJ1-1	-	TGTGCCATCAGGTTTTCAGATGAGAACACTGAAGCTTTCTTT	CAIRFSDENTEAFF
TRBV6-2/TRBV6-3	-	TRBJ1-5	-	TGTGCCAGCAGCTCCACCTATAGCAATCAGCCCCAGCATTTT	CASSSTYSNQPQHF
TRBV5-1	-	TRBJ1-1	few	TGCGCCAGCAGCTTGTACGTAGGGGCTTCCACTGAAGCTTTCTTT	CASSLYVGASTEAFF
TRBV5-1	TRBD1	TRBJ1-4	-	TGCGCCAGCAGCTTGGGACAGGGGCCTGAAAAACTGTTTTTT	CASSLGQGPEKLFF
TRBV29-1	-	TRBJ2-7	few	TGCAGCGTTGAAATAGGGCGCTCCTACGAGCAGTACTTC	CSVEIGRSYEQYF
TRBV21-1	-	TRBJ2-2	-	TGTGCCAGCAGCGGGAGCTTGACTAGCGGGGAAGGTTCGGAGGGCGGGGAGCTGTTTTTT	CASSGSLTSGEGSEGGELFF
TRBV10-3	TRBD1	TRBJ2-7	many	TGTGCCATACGGGGGACAGGGATTCCCTACGAGCAGTACTTC	CAIRGTGIPYEQYF
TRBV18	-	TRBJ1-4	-	TGTGCCAGCTCAACGACAGTTTATACTAATGAAAAACTGTTTTTT	CASSTTVYTNEKLFF
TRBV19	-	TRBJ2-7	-	TGTGCCAGTAGTGGGGACCGCCCCCCCTACGAGCAGTACTTC	CASSGDRPPYEQYF
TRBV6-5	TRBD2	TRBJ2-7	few	TGTGCCAGCAGTCCAACCTGGCGGGAGGCCGGGTACGAGCAGTACTTC	CASSPTWREAGYEQYF
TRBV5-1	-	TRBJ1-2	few	TGCGCCAGCAGCACCGGGGGGGCTGACTATGGCTACACCTTC	CASSTGGADYGYTF
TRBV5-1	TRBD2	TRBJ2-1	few	TGCGCCAGCAGCTTGGCGCTAGCGGGTGAGCAGTTCTTC	CASSLALAGEQFF
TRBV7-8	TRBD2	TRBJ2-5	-	TGTGCCAGCAGCCCAGCGGGGGGGTGGGAGACCCAGTACTTC	CASSPAGGWETQYF
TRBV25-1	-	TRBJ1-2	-	TGTGCCAGCAGTGACCTCGAGGGGGAGATATACTATGGCTACACCTTC	CASSDLEGEIYYGYTF
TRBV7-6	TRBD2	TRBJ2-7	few	TGTGCCAGCAGCTTAGCGGCGGGGGAATACGAGCAGTACTTC	CASSLAAGEYEQYF
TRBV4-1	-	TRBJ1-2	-	TGCGCCAGCAGCCAAGATGGGTTGACACTTAACTATGGCTACACCTTC	CASSQDGLTLNYGYTF